This T cell receptor beta chain originates from a study of T cell responses to AZD1222 COVID-19 vaccine. Points from the study as a whole: Researchers took repertoire samples only after the peak T cell response had come. Targeting of unmutated variant regions was reportedly seen in nearly half of spike-specific TCRs.

CDR3 size: 12 residues. The germline V gene has CDR1 SGHTA and CDR2 FQGNSA. V was shortened by 4 bases and J by 7 bases, with 11 bases between the two germline ends. Sequencing used immunoSEQ multiplex PCR; TCRdb keeps in-frame clones, though not all of them. The table has roughly 110,000 clones, roughly 90% seen once; the top ten hold approximately 4.7%. Comment on this clone: Its antigen is not identified.

The V call is TRBV7-2, the J call TRBJ2-7; maybe TRBD1 (6 bases). The source material was peripheral blood, sampled on day 0 of AZD1222 vaccination. The receptor comes from an adult in good health. The CDR3 sequence: CASSSWQGEQYF. As DNA, the CDR3 is TGTGCCAGCAGCTCGTGGCAGGGGGAGCAGTACTTC.